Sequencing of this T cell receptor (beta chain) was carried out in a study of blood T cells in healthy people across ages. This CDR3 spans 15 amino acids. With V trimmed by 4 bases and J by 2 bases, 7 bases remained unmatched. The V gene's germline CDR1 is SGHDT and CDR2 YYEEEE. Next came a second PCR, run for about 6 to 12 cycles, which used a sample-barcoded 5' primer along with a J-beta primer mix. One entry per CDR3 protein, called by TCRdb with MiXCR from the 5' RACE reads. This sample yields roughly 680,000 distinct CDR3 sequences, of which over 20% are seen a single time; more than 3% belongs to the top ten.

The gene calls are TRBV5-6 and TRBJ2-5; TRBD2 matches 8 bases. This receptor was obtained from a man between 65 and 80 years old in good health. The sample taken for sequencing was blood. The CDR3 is CASSPGTRNQETQYF. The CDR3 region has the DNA TGTGCCAGCAGCCCCGGGACTAGAAATCAAGAGACCCAGTACTTC.